The source of this T cell receptor beta chain is a study of cytomegalovirus exposure and HLA in healthy donors. Study information: About 84% of roughly 400 genotyped donors fell in the Caucasian-associated ancestry cluster.

The CDR3 length is 14 residues. Trimming left V 4 bases short and J 3 bases short, with 12 bases between. Per germline, CDR1 MGHDK and CDR2 SYGVNS. Note on this clone: The final CDR3 position lacks the conserved phenylalanine or tryptophan, pointing to a likely read error.

The PCR had 60 Vbeta and 13 Jbeta primers. Profiling relied on immunoSEQ multiplex PCR, and the TCRdb table lists in-frame clones only, not all of them. The sample records under 200,000 clones, about three quarters being singletons. The clonotype comes from a female donor in good health and CMV-seronegative. V and J are TRBV25-1 and TRBJ1-2, with a weak D call TRBD1 (6 bases). Sequenced: PBMCs. Here the CDR3 DNA reads TGTGCCAGCAGTGGGCAGGGGCGGGACTATGGCTACACCTCC. Encoded protein: CASSGQGRDYGYTS.